This entry features one T cell receptor beta chain sequence. The data were taken from a study of patients and donors after allogeneic stem cell transplantation. This CDR3 contains 11 residues. V was clipped by 6 bases and J by 11 bases, with 8 bases between them. The germline V gene has CDR1 MNHEY and CDR2 SMNVEV (reference sequence). TCRdb re-derived calls from the RT-PCR reads in MiXCR, one entry per CDR3 protein. The data show approximately 430,000 distinct CDR3 sequences, with under 20% seen just once and just over 7% held by the top ten. Material: blood, either unsorted or a sorted T cell fraction (not recorded which). The TCR comes from a human donor who was either an allogeneic HSCT recipient or a stem cell or donor lymphocyte infusion donor (not recorded which). It is not recorded whose cells these are; they may come from a transplant donor. This chain joins TRBV27 and TRBJ1-6; no firm D call. The CDR3 nucleotides read TGTGCCAGCAGCGGTAAAACACCCCTCCACTTT. It yields the protein CASSGKTPLHF.